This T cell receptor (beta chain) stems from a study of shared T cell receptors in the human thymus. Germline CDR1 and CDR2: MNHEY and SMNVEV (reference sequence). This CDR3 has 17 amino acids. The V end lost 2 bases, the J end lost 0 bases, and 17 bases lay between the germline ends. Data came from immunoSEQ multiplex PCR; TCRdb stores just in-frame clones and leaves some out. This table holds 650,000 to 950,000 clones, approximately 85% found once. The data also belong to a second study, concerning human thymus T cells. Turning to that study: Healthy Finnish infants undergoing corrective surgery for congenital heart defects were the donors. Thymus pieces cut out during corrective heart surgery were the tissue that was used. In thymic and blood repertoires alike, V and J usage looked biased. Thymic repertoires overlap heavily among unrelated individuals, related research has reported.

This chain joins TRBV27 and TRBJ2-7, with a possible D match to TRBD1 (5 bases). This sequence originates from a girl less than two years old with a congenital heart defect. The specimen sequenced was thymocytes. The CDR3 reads CASSLGAADLTSYEQYF. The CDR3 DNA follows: TGTGCCAGCAGTTTAGGGGCGGCAGACCTGACCTCCTACGAGCAGTACTTC.